The rows below give T cell receptor beta chains drawn from one sample of a study of identical twins. MiXCR, run by TCRdb on the 5' RACE reads, gives a single entry per CDR3 protein. The data hold about 530,000 distinct CDR3 sequences, with 12% to 15% observed a single time. The sample was also linked to a second study, of yellow fever vaccine responses in identical twins.

Sequenced sample: CD4+ T cells sorted from blood. The source of these receptors is a woman aged 18-30 years in good health. Each CDR3 is given with its conserved first and last residue. Each record gives: V gene, D gene, J gene, CDR3 protein. The D gene is left open where the match is weak.

TRBV12-3/TRBV12-4	TRBD2	TRBJ2-4	CATTLAGGFIQYF
TRBV5-1	.	TRBJ2-5	CASSRLSKGEETQYF
TRBV5-1	.	TRBJ2-1	CASSPGTTERANNEQFF
TRBV14	.	TRBJ1-3	CASSQGFTIYF
TRBV7-2	TRBD1	TRBJ1-6	CASSLGRGLIHNSPLHF
TRBV12-3/TRBV12-4	.	TRBJ2-7	CASSRTYKDYEQYF
TRBV3-1	.	TRBJ1-4	CASSQGTVATNEKLFF
TRBV7-9	.	TRBJ2-2	CASSLQGELFF
TRBV5-1	TRBD2	TRBJ2-1	CASSLAGTSGFHEQFF
TRBV7-9	TRBD2	TRBJ2-1	CASSLEAGEPEQFF
TRBV5-1	TRBD1	TRBJ2-1	CASGSSRDRGNEQFF
TRBV4-1	.	TRBJ2-6	CASSQEGLLGTGANVLTF
TRBV18	TRBD2	TRBJ2-1	CASSPVGLAGDEQFF
TRBV7-2	TRBD2	TRBJ2-1	CASSSWTSGNEQFF
TRBV7-2	.	TRBJ2-4	CASSRDRLAKNIQYF
TRBV7-3	.	TRBJ2-2	CASSGKGNTGELFF
TRBV20-1	.	TRBJ1-1	CSALDGPMMNTEAFF
TRBV12-3/TRBV12-4	.	TRBJ2-7	CASRNRLPASEQYF
TRBV20-1	.	TRBJ1-1	CSAREDGLAEAFF
TRBV14	.	TRBJ1-2	CASSQATGNYGYTF
TRBV15	TRBD2	TRBJ2-7	CATSRERLAGTYEQYF
TRBV6-5	TRBD1	TRBJ2-2	CASSYSGTGTGELFF
TRBV20-1	.	TRBJ1-4	CSALRRATNEKLFF
TRBV12-3/TRBV12-4	TRBD2	TRBJ2-5	CATRLAKETQYF
TRBV28	.	TRBJ2-3	CASSFSPPRDTQYF
TRBV7-9	.	TRBJ2-2	CASSLVGTHTGELFF
TRBV3-1	TRBD2	TRBJ2-3	CASKESGTSGPFTDTQYF